The clone carrying this TCR beta chain has a count of ten or more. Its antigen is currently unknown. This sample stems from a study of molecular identifiers for immune sequencing clone quantification. Study results and limitations: The study found clones above 20 RNA copies held over 98% of effector molecules and under 1% in naive cells.

The CDR3 contains 12 residues. Germline loops: CDR1 SGHDT, CDR2 YYEEEE. Deletions cut 2 bases from V and 5 bases from J, with 5 bases between. One entry per CDR3 protein results from TCRdb running MiXCR on the PCR reads. The sample lists 35,000 to 45,000 distinct CDR3 sequences, roughly 19% occurring once. This chain links TRBV5-6 with TRBJ2-1; D is unclear. This receptor was identified in a human donor in good health. Some libraries in this study had Jurkat cell RNA spiked in. Material: naive CD8+ T cells from blood, with Jurkat cell RNA spiked in. Subset here: FACS-sorted CD8+CD4-CCR7+CD45RA+ naive T cells. This chain's CDR3 is CASSLTDNEQFF. CDR3 DNA sequence: TGTGCCAGCAGCTTAACAGACAATGAGCAGTTCTTC.